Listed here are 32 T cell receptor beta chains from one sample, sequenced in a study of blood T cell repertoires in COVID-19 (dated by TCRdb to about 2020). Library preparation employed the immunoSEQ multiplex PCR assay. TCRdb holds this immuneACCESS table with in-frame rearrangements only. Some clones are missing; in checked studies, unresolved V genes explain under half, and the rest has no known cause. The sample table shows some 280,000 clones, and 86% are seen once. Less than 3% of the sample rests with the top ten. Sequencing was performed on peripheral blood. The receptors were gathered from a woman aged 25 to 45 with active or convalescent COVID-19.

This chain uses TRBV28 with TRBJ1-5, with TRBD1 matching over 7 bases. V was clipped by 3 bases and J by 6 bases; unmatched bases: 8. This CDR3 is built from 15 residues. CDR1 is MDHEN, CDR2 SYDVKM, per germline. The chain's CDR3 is CASSLIRGGLQPQHF. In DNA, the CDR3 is TGTGCCAGCAGTTTGATAAGAGGGGGCCTTCAGCCCCAGCATTTT.

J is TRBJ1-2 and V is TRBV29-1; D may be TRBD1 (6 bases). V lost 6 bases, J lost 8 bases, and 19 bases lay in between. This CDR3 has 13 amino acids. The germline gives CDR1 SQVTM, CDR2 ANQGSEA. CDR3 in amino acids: CSVLHRVDAGYTF. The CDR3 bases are TGCAGCGTCCTCCACAGGGTAGATGCGGGCTACACCTTC.

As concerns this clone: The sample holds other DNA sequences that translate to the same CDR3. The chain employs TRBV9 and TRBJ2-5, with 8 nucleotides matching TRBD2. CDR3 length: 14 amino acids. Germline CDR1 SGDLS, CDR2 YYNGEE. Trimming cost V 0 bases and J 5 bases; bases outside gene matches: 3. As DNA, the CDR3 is TGTGCCAGCAGCGTAGCCGGGGGGGCCGAGACCCAGTACTTC. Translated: CASSVAGGAETQYF.

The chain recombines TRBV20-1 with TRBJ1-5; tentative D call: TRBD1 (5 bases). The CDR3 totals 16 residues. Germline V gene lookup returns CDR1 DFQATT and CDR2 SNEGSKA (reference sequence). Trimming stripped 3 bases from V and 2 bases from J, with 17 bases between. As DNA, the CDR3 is TGCAGTGCTAGTCTCACGGCAGGGCGAGGCAATCAGCCCCAGCATTTT. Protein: CSASLTAGRGNQPQHF.

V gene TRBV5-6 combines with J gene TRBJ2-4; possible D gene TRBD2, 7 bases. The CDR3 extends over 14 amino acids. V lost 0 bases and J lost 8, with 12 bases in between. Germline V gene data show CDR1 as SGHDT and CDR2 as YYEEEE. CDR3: CASSLAGGRDIQYF. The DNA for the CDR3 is TGTGCCAGCAGCTTGGCCGGGGGGCGGGACATTCAGTACTTC.

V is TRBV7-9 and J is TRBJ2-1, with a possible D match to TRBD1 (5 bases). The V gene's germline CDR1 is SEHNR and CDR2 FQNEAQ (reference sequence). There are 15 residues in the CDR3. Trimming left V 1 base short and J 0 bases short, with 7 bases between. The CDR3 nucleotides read TGTGCCAGCAGCTTAGAGGGGTCCTCCTACAATGAGCAGTTCTTC. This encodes CASSLEGSSYNEQFF.

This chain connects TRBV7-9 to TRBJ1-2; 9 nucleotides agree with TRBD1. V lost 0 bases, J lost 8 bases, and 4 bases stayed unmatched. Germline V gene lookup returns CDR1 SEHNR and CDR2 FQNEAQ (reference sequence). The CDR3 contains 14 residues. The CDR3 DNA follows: TGTGCCAGCAGCTTAGCGGGGGACAGGGACGGCTACACCTTC. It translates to CASSLAGDRDGYTF.

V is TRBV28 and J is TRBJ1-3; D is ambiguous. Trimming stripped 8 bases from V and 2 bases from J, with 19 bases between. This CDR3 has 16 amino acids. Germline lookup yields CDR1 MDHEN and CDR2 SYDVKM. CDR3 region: CASSSGPGMTGNTIYF. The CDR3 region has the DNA TGTGCCAGCTCTTCCGGGCCGGGAATGACTGGAAACACCATATATTTT. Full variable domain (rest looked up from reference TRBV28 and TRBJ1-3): DVKVTQSSRYLVKRTGEKVFLECVQDMDHENMFWYRQDPGLGLRLIYFSYDVKMKEKGDIPEGYSVSREKKERFSLILESASTNQTSMYLCASSSGPGMTGNTIYFGEGSWLTVV.

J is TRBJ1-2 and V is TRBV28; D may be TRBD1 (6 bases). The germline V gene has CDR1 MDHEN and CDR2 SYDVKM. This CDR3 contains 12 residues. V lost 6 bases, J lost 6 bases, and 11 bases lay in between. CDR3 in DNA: TGTGCCAGCAGACAGGGTAGGGATGGCTACACCTTC. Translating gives CASRQGRDGYTF.

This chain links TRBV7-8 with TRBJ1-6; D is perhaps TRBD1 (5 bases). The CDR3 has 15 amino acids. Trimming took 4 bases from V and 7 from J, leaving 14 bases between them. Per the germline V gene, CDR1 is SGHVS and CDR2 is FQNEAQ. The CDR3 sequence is CASSYIPGGNSPLHF. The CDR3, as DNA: TGTGCCAGCAGCTACATCCCGGGGGGGAATTCACCCCTCCACTTT.

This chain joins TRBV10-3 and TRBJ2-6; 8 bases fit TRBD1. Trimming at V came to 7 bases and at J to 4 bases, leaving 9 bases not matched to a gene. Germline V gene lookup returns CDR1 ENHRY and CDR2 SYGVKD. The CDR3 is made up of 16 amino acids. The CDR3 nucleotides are TGTGCCATCACGGACAGGGATATGAGCGGGGCCAACGTCCTGACTTTC. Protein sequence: CAITDRDMSGANVLTF.

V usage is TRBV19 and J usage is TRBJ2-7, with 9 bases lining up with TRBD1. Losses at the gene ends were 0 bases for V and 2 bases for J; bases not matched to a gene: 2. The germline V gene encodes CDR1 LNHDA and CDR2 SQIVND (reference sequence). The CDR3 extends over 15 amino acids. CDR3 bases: TGTGCCAGTAGTATAGAACAGGGGGCGACCTACGAGCAGTACTTC. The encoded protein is CASSIEQGATYEQYF.

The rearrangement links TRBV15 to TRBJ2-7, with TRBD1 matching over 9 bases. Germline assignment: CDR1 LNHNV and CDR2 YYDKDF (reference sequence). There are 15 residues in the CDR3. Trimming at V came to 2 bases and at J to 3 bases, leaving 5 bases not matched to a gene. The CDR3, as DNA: TGTGCCACCAGCAGATGGAAGACAGGGGGCTACGAGCAGTACTTC. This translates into CATSRWKTGGYEQYF.

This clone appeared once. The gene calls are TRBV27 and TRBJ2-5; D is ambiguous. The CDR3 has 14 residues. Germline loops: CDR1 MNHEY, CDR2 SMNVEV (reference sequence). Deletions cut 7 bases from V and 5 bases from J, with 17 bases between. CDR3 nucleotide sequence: TGTGCCAGCAAAACGGCCCCAGGCAGTGAGACCCAGTACTTC. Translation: CASKTAPGSETQYF.

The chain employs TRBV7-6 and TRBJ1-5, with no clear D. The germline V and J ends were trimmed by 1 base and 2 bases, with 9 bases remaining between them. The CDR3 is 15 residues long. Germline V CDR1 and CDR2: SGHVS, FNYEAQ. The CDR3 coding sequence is TGTGCCAGCAGCTTAGGGCCCGGAGGCAATCAGCCCCAGCATTTT. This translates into CASSLGPGGNQPQHF. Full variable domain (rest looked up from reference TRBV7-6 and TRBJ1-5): GAGVSQSPRYKVTKRGQDVALRCDPISGHVSLYWYRQALGQGPEFLTYFNYEAQQDKSGLPNDRFSAERPEGSISTLTIQRTEQRDSAMYRCASSLGPGGNQPQHFGDGTRLSIL.

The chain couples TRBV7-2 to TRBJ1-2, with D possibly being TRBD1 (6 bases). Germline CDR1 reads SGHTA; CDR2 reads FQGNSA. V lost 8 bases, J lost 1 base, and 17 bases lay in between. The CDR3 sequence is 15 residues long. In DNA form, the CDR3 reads TGTGCCAGCGGGTCGGGGGGGGCGGTTAACTATGGCTACACCTTC. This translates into CASGSGGAVNYGYTF.

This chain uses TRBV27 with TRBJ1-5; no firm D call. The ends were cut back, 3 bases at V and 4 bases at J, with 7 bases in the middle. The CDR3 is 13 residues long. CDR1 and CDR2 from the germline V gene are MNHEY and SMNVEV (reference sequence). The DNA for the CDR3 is TGTGCCAGCAGTTTGAAGAGGAATCAGCCCCAGCATTTT. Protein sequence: CASSLKRNQPQHF.

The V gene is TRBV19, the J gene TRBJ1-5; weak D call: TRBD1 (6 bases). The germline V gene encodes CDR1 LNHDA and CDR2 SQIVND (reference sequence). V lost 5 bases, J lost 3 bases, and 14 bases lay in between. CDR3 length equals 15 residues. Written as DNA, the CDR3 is TGTGCCAGTAGTGGGGGCTCGAATCTCAATCAGCCCCAGCATTTT. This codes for CASSGGSNLNQPQHF. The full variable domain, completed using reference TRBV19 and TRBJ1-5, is DGGITQSPKYLFRKEGQNVTLSCEQNLNHDAMYWYRQDPGQGLRLIYYSQIVNDFQKGDIAEGYSVSREKKESFPLTVTSAQKNPTAFYLCASSGGSNLNQPQHFGDGTRLSIL.

This chain's CDR3 is CASSLSQGYEQYF. DNA of the CDR3: TGTGCCAGCAGCTTATCCCAGGGCTACGAGCAGTACTTC. V usage is TRBV13 and J usage is TRBJ2-7, with D tentatively TRBD1 (5 bases). CDR3 length: 13 residues. The germline V gene has CDR1 PRHDT and CDR2 FYEKMQ (reference sequence). V shed 2 bases and J shed 3 bases, with 8 bases lying between them. Variable domain in full (rest from reference TRBV13 and TRBJ2-7): AAGVIQSPRHLIKEKRETATLKCYPIPRHDTVYWYQQGPGQDPQFLISFYEKMQSDKGSIPDRFSAQQFSDYHSELNMSSLELGDSALYFCASSLSQGYEQYFGPGTRLTVT.

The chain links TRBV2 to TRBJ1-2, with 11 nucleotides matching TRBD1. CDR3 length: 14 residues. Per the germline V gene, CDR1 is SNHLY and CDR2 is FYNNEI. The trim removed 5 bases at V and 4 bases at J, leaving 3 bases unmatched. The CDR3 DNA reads TGTGCCAGCAGTTCTGGGACAGGGGGCTATGGCTACACCTTC. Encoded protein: CASSSGTGGYGYTF.

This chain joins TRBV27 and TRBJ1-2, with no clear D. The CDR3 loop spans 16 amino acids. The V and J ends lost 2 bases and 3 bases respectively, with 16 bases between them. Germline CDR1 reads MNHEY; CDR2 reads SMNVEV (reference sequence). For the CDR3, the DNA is TGTGCCAGCAGTTTAACTCCCCCTACGGGTTACTATGGCTACACCTTC. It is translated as CASSLTPPTGYYGYTF.

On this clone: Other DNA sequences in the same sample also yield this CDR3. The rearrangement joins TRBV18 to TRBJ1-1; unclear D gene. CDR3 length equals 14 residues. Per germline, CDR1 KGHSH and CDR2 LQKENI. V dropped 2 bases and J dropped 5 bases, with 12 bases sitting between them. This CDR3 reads CASSPEGGGTEAFF. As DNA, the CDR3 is TGTGCCAGCTCACCAGAGGGTGGTGGAACTGAAGCTTTCTTT.

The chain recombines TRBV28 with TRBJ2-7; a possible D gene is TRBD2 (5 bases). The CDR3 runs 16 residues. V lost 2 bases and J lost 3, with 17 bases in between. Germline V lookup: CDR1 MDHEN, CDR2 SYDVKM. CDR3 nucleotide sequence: TGTGCCAGCAGTTTAAGTTCGGGGTGGGGTATCTACGAGCAGTACTTC. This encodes CASSLSSGWGIYEQYF.

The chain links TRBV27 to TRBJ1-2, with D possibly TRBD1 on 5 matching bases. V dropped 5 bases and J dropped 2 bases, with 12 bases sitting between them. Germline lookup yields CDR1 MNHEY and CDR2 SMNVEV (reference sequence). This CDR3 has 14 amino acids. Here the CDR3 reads CASSPGAGNYGYTF. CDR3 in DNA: TGTGCCAGCAGTCCTGGGGCAGGGAACTATGGCTACACCTTC.

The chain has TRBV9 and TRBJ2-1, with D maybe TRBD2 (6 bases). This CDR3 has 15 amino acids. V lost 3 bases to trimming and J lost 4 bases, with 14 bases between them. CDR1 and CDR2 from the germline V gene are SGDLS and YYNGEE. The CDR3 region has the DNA TGTGCCAGCAGCGCTACCGGGACTTCATACAATGAGCAGTTCTTC. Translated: CASSATGTSYNEQFF.

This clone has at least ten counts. The CDR3 sequence: CASSLARERDQPQHF. The CDR3 DNA follows: TGCGCCAGCAGCTTGGCGAGGGAAAGAGATCAGCCCCAGCATTTT. The gene calls are TRBV5-1 and TRBJ1-5, with unresolved D. The V end lost 0 bases, the J end lost 5 bases, and 12 bases lay between the germline ends. Germline V gives CDR1 SGHRS, CDR2 YFSETQ. This CDR3 contains 15 residues.

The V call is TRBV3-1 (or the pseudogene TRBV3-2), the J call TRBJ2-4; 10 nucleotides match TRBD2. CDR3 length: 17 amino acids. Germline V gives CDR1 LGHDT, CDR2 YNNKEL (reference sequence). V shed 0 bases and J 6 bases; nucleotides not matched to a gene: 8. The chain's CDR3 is CASSQDRASGGSNIQYF. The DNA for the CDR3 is TGTGCCAGCAGCCAAGATCGGGCTAGCGGGGGTTCAAACATTCAGTACTTC.

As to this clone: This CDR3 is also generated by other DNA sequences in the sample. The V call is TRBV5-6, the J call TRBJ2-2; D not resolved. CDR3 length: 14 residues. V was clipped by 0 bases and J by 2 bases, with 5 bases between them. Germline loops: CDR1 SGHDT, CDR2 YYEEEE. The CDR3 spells CASSLGQNTGELFF. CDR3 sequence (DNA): TGTGCCAGCAGCTTGGGACAAAACACCGGGGAGCTGTTTTTT.

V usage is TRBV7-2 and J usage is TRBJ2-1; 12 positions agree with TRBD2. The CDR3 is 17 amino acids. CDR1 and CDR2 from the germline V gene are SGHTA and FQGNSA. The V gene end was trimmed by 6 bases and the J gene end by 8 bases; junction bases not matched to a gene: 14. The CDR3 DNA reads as TGTGCCAGCAGGTTTCGTCTAGCGGGGGGGCTTGTCGATGAGCAGTTCTTC. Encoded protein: CASRFRLAGGLVDEQFF.

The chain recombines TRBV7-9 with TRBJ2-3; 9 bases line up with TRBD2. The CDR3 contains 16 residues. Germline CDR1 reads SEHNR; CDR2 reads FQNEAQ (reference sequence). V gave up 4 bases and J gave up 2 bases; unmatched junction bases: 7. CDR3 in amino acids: CASSSNSGGLTDTQYF. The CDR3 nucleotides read TGTGCCAGCAGCTCCAATAGCGGGGGCCTCACAGATACGCAGTATTTT.

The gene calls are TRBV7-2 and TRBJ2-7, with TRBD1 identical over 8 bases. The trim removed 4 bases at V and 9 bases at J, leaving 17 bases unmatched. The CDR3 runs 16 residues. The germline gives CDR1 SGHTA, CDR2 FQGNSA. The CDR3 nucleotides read TGTGCCAGCAGCTCTAGTCGGACAGGGTCGGTTTATGCGCAGTACTTC. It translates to CASSSSRTGSVYAQYF.

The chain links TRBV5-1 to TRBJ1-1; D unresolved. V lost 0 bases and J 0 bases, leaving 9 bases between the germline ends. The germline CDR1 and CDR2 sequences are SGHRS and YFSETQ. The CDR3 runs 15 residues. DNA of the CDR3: TGCGCCAGCAGCTTGGTGCCAGGTATGAACACTGAAGCTTTCTTT. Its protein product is CASSLVPGMNTEAFF. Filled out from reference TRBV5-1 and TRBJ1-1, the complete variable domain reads KAGVTQTPRYLIKTRGQQVTLSCSPISGHRSVSWYQQTPGQGLQFLFEYFSETQRNKGNFPGRFSGRQFSNSRSEMNVSTLELGDSALYLCASSLVPGMNTEAFFGQGTRLTVV.